The present entry profiles one TCR beta chain with its context. Using its own MiXCR run on the RT-PCR reads, TCRdb lists one record per CDR3 protein. Of about 540,000 distinct CDR3 sequences detected, roughly 25% appear once; the ten largest clones hold 2.8%. V lost 2 bases to trimming and J lost 4 bases; unmatched junction nucleotides: 4. This CDR3 region has 14 residues. CDR1 is SEHNR, CDR2 FQNEAQ, per germline (reference sequence). The entry originates in a study of response to subunit inactivated influenza vaccine. These same data were also listed under a study on T cells expressing NK-cell markers. This second report adds: Researchers built TCR beta cDNA using 5'RACE template switching with UMIs. Out of eight donors sequenced, seven tested HCMV-seropositive and the remaining one seronegative. Alpha-beta TCR T cells were the sole sorting target in several experiments, owing to an anti-gamma-delta TCR antibody. In several donors, dominant CD3+CD56+NKG2C+ clones formed about 1.0-7.0% of CD8+ cells. These same clonotypes (in several donors) also led the CD3+CD56-NKG2C+ fraction.

The TCR was taken from a man aged 50 to 60 who received an inactivated influenza vaccine. Specimen: CD4+ T cells sorted from PBMCs, collected 11 to 12 days after vaccination. The V gene is TRBV7-9, the J gene TRBJ2-7; 8 bases align to TRBD1. In DNA, the CDR3 is TGTGCCAGCAGCTTATCAGGGGGCAAATACGAGCAGTACTTC. It is translated as CASSLSGGKYEQYF.